This T cell receptor beta chain comes out of a study of regulatory T cells in long-lasting Graves disease. Whole-study context: Newly diagnosed Graves' patients had under 3 months of antithyroid drugs.

Arm-PCR of CDR3 regions with iRepertoire HTBI primers generated TCR beta libraries. TCRdb fed the multiplex PCR reads into MiXCR, producing one record per CDR3 protein. The repertoire includes some 370,000 distinct CDR3 sequences, about an eighth of them detected once, and 15% to 20% sits in the top ten. From germline, CDR1 is MNHEY and CDR2 SVGAGI. V lost 2 bases, J lost 14 bases, and 7 bases lay in between. This CDR3 contains 11 residues. Study results and caveats: The persistent group shared 2,500 to 3,000 public clonotypes, more than the approximately 890 shared by new patients. Gene preferences differed: TRBV28, TRBJ1-2, TRBJ2-5 in persistent cases.

This clonotype was detected ten times or more. Its matching antigen is unknown. Time point indicated: newly diagnosed GD, antithyroid drugs for less than 3 months. The TCR library used RNA extracted from PBMCs. The sample also formed part of further work on T cells in Graves' hyperthyroidism and ophthalmopathy. From that report: First-round RT-PCR targeting the TCR CDR3 was performed with the HTBI primer set.

This clonotype originated in a woman aged 18-29 years with Graves disease. The J gene is TRBJ1-6, the V gene TRBV6-5; no reliable D call. The sample here was peripheral blood mononuclear cells (PBMCs), taken at new diagnosis, from a patient treated with antithyroid drugs. The DNA for the CDR3 is TGTGCCAGCAGTTACGGTAGTTCCCTCCACTTT. Translating it yields CASSYGSSLHF.